Sequencing of this T cell receptor beta chain was carried out in a study of T cell changes during pregnancy in multiple sclerosis. Using immunoSEQ multiplex PCR, the repertoire was profiled, and TCRdb retains in-frame clones only, with some absent. The profile shows over 25,000 clones, about 88% of them singletons. Germline values: CDR1 MNHNS, CDR2 SASEGT. V lost 3 bases and J lost 4, with 10 bases in between. This CDR3 is built from 14 residues. Specimen: CD8+ T cells from peripheral blood mononuclear cells, collected after pregnancy. The chain combines TRBV6-1 with TRBJ1-5; D is undetermined. This clonotype was obtained from a female donor with multiple sclerosis, enrolled in a pregnancy study. The CDR3 DNA reads TGTGCCAGCAGTGATCACAGAATAAATCAGCCCCAGCATTTT. This codes for CASSDHRINQPQHF.